Described below is a single T cell receptor beta chain sequence and its context. This CDR3 contains 12 residues. With 6 bases removed from V and 4 bases from J, the gap between germline ends came to 9 bases. The authors' processing: Cell counts per sample came from amplifying reference gene primers. Using immunoSEQ multiplex PCR, the repertoire was profiled, and TCRdb retains in-frame clones only, with some absent. That table is the source of V, J and clone size, and D and trimming were worked out from the DNA. The sample shows approximately 190,000 clones, about 80% of them seen only once. This sample is part of a study of blood T cell repertoires in COVID-19. Study-level information: There were acute and convalescent COVID-19 samples, and they came from the United States, Italy and Spain. The analysed material was cDNA or gDNA that came from T cells, B-cell-depleted T cells, or PBMCs.

The clonotype comes from a man in his fifties or sixties with acute or convalescent COVID-19. The chain links TRBV12-3 or TRBV12-4 to TRBJ1-2; D is uncertain. Material for sequencing was peripheral blood. The CDR3 loop is CASRLHGYGYTF. DNA for the CDR3: TGTGCCAGCAGACTACACGGCTATGGCTACACCTTC.